These T cell receptor beta chains were read from a single sample in a study of graft-versus-host responses after intestinal transplantation. Clones were read by immunoSEQ multiplex PCR, and TCRdb kept only the in-frame ones, dropping some. The sample carries 13,000 or so clones, around 69% recorded once. Here the sequenced sample was ileum tissue, taken 16 days after intestinal transplant. All receptors derive from a human patient who received an intestinal transplant, so some T cells may come from the graft donor. Both conserved end residues are part of each CDR3. A D gene is named only where the DNA matches it firmly. Clone size, where shown, is once, few, many, or a class for clones that have expanded.

v_call: TRBV19
j_call: TRBJ1-2
d_call: NA
clone_size: once
cdr3_aa: CASSISNYGYTF
cdr3_nt: TGTGCCAGTAGTATCTCTAACTATGGCTACACCTTC

v_call: TRBV27
j_call: TRBJ1-2
d_call: TRBD1
clone_size: NA
cdr3_aa: CASSPGQGAYGYTF
cdr3_nt: TGTGCCAGCAGTCCGGGACAGGGGGCCTATGGCTACACCTTC

v_call: TRBV7-3
j_call: TRBJ2-1
d_call: NA
clone_size: NA
cdr3_aa: CASSFEATTYNEQFF
cdr3_nt: TGTGCCAGCAGCTTTGAGGCGACTACCTACAATGAGCAGTTCTTC

v_call: TRBV4-1
j_call: TRBJ2-7
d_call: TRBD2
clone_size: NA
cdr3_aa: CASSQGAGGGWEQYF
cdr3_nt: TGCGCCAGCAGCCAAGGGGCGGGGGGCGGGTGGGAGCAGTACTTC

v_call: TRBV5-1
j_call: TRBJ2-1
d_call: TRBD2
clone_size: NA
cdr3_aa: CASSLVLAGQFF
cdr3_nt: TGCGCCAGCAGCTTGGTTCTAGCGGGGCAGTTCTTC

v_call: TRBV10-3
j_call: TRBJ1-2
d_call: TRBD1
clone_size: few
cdr3_aa: CAISETGQGVVGYTF
cdr3_nt: TGTGCCATCAGTGAGACCGGACAGGGGGTGGTTGGCTACACCTTC

v_call: TRBV5-1
j_call: TRBJ1-1
d_call: NA
clone_size: once
cdr3_aa: CASSWGGITEAFF
cdr3_nt: TGCGCCAGCAGCTGGGGGGGAATCACTGAAGCTTTCTTT

v_call: TRBV6-1
j_call: TRBJ2-7
d_call: TRBD2
clone_size: NA
cdr3_aa: CASRLAGDYEQYF
cdr3_nt: TGTGCCAGCAGGCTAGCGGGAGACTACGAGCAGTACTTC

v_call: TRBV6-5
j_call: TRBJ2-1
d_call: TRBD2
clone_size: NA
cdr3_aa: CASSYNGGGNEQFF
cdr3_nt: TGTGCCAGCAGTTACAATGGGGGGGGCAATGAGCAGTTCTTC

v_call: TRBV2
j_call: TRBJ1-5
d_call: NA
clone_size: NA
cdr3_aa: CASSEAGREAQPQHF
cdr3_nt: TGTGCCAGCAGTGAAGCAGGCAGGGAGGCTCAGCCCCAGCATTTT

v_call: TRBV28
j_call: TRBJ1-5
d_call: NA
clone_size: NA
cdr3_aa: CASSFSAGYSNQPQHF
cdr3_nt: TGTGCCAGCAGTTTTTCGGCAGGTTATAGCAATCAGCCCCAGCATTTT

v_call: TRBV11-2
j_call: TRBJ2-2
d_call: TRBD1
clone_size: once
cdr3_aa: CASSLRDRVVTGELFF
cdr3_nt: TGTGCCAGCAGCCTGCGGGACAGGGTTGTGACCGGGGAGCTGTTTTTT

v_call: TRBV10-1
j_call: TRBJ2-7
d_call: NA
clone_size: NA
cdr3_aa: CASSMTASYEQYF
cdr3_nt: TGCGCCAGCAGTATGACAGCATCCTACGAGCAGTACTTT

v_call: TRBV11-2
j_call: TRBJ2-1
d_call: NA
clone_size: NA
cdr3_aa: CASSHLGVSAYNEQFF
cdr3_nt: TGTGCCAGCAGTCACTTAGGGGTCTCAGCCTACAATGAGCAGTTCTTC

v_call: TRBV5-1
j_call: TRBJ2-3
d_call: TRBD2
clone_size: NA
cdr3_aa: CASSFSQREGAYTQYF
cdr3_nt: TGCGCCAGCAGCTTTTCTCAGCGGGAGGGTGCGTATACGCAGTATTTT

v_call: TRBV11-2
j_call: TRBJ2-1
d_call: NA
clone_size: once
cdr3_aa: CASSLAPTDNEQFF
cdr3_nt: TGTGCCAGCAGCTTAGCCCCGACAGACAATGAGCAGTTCTTC

v_call: TRBV5-4
j_call: TRBJ2-2
d_call: NA
clone_size: NA
cdr3_aa: CASRQNPLAPMNTGELFF
cdr3_nt: TGTGCCAGCCGCCAAAACCCGCTAGCACCAATGAACACCGGGGAGCTGTTTTTT

v_call: TRBV19
j_call: TRBJ1-2
d_call: NA
clone_size: few
cdr3_aa: CASSKGNYGYTF
cdr3_nt: TGTGCCAGTAGTAAGGGGAACTATGGCTACACCTTC

v_call: TRBV4-1
j_call: TRBJ2-7
d_call: TRBD1
clone_size: NA
cdr3_aa: CASSHQGDRGLYEQYF
cdr3_nt: TGCGCCAGCAGCCACCAAGGAGACAGGGGGCTGTACGAGCAGTACTTC

v_call: TRBV5-1
j_call: TRBJ2-7
d_call: TRBD2
clone_size: once
cdr3_aa: CASSLARLAGNEQYF
cdr3_nt: TGCGCCAGCAGCTTGGCCCGACTAGCGGGAAACGAGCAGTACTTC

v_call: TRBV9
j_call: TRBJ2-7
d_call: TRBD2
clone_size: NA
cdr3_aa: CASSYLADYEQYF
cdr3_nt: TGTGCCAGCAGCTATCTAGCGGACTACGAGCAGTACTTC

v_call: TRBV10-1
j_call: TRBJ1-1
d_call: NA
clone_size: NA
cdr3_aa: CASSDRPGTEAFF
cdr3_nt: TGCGCCAGCAGTGATCGCCCGGGGACTGAAGCTTTCTTT

v_call: TRBV18
j_call: TRBJ1-2
d_call: TRBD1
clone_size: NA
cdr3_aa: CASSPSLGQGAAGYTF
cdr3_nt: TGTGCCAGCTCACCCTCTTTAGGACAGGGGGCGGCGGGCTACACCTTC

v_call: TRBV7-8
j_call: TRBJ2-5
d_call: TRBD1
clone_size: NA
cdr3_aa: CASSLALRWPTGTGWFEETQYF
cdr3_nt: TGTGCCAGCAGCTTAGCGCTAAGGTGGCCCACCGGGACAGGGTGGTTTGAAGAGACCCAGTACTTC

v_call: TRBV28
j_call: TRBJ2-2
d_call: TRBD2
clone_size: NA
cdr3_aa: CASSLSVFEASGRGWTGELFF
cdr3_nt: TGTGCCAGCAGTTTATCGGTCTTCGAGGCTAGCGGGAGGGGTTGGACCGGGGAGCTGTTTTTT

v_call: TRBV5-1
j_call: TRBJ2-1
d_call: TRBD2
clone_size: NA
cdr3_aa: CASTGEGNSYNEQFF
cdr3_nt: TGCGCCAGTACCGGGGAGGGAAACTCCTACAATGAGCAGTTCTTC

v_call: TRBV4-2
j_call: TRBJ2-1
d_call: NA
clone_size: NA
cdr3_aa: CASSPGNNEQFF
cdr3_nt: TGTGCCAGCAGCCCGGGAAACAATGAGCAGTTCTTC

v_call: TRBV6-6
j_call: TRBJ2-7
d_call: TRBD2
clone_size: once
cdr3_aa: CASRSEAGGLTYEQYF
cdr3_nt: TGTGCCAGCAGAAGTGAAGCGGGAGGGCTCACCTACGAGCAGTACTTC

v_call: TRBV4-2
j_call: TRBJ1-6
d_call: NA
clone_size: NA
cdr3_aa: CASSQAWRIHSPLHF
cdr3_nt: TGTGCCAGCAGCCAAGCTTGGCGGATTCATTCACCCCTCCACTTT

v_call: TRBV9
j_call: TRBJ1-1
d_call: NA
clone_size: few
cdr3_aa: CASSEQGTEAFF
cdr3_nt: TGTGCCAGCAGTGAACAGGGCACTGAAGCTTTCTTT

v_call: TRBV28
j_call: TRBJ2-3
d_call: NA
clone_size: NA
cdr3_aa: CASSLQGRGTDTQYF
cdr3_nt: TGTGCCAGCAGTTTACAGGGAAGGGGCACAGATACGCAGTATTTT

v_call: TRBV6-1
j_call: TRBJ2-5
d_call: TRBD2
clone_size: NA
cdr3_aa: CASSGFGTSEGETQYF
cdr3_nt: TGTGCCAGCAGTGGATTCGGGACTAGCGAGGGGGAGACCCAGTACTTC